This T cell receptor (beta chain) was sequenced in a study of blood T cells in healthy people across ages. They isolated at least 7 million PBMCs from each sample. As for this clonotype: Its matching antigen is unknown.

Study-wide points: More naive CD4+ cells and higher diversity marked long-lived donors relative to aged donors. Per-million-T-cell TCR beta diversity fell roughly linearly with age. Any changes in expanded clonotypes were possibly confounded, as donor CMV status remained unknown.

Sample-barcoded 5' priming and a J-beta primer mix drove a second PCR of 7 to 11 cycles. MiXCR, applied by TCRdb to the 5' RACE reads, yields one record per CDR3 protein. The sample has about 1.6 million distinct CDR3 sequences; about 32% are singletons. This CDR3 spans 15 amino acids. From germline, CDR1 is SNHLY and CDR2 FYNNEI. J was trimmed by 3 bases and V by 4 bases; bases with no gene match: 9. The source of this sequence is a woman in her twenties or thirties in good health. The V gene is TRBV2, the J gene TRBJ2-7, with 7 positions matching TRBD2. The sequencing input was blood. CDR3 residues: CASSGGTSALYEQYF. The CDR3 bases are TGTGCCAGCAGTGGGGGAACTAGCGCCCTCTACGAGCAGTACTTC.